This TCR beta chain stems from a study of blood T cell repertoires in COVID-19. The CDR3 totals 15 residues. Trimming took off 7 bases at V and 3 bases at J, with 13 bases between the two ends. In germline, CDR1 is MGHRA, CDR2 YSYEKL. The assay was immunoSEQ multiplex PCR, and TCRdb's table has in-frame clones only and misses some. The repertoire has 200,000 to 250,000 clones, around 82% of them found once; the top ten carry about 13%. The TCR originated in a human donor in a cohort sampled during active COVID-19. Sequenced material: peripheral blood. This chain uses TRBV4-1 with TRBJ1-6; D perhaps matches TRBD1 (6 bases). CDR3 nucleotide sequence: TGCGCCAGCAAGGAGGACAGAGACTATAATTCACCCCTCCACTTT. Translated, it gives CASKEDRDYNSPLHF.